The table lists the clone carrying this T cell receptor beta chain with a few counts. The germline gives CDR1 ENHRY, CDR2 SYGVKD. The ends were cut back, 6 bases at V and 3 bases at J, with 9 bases in the middle. This CDR3 contains 13 residues. The data stem from a study of cytomegalovirus exposure and HLA in healthy donors. Both 60 Vbeta primers and 13 Jbeta primers went into the PCR. Assay used: immunoSEQ multiplex PCR; TCRdb lists only in-frame clones, some missing. Of about 130,000 clones listed, 76% are singletons. This TCR came from a man aged 35-49 years in good health and CMV-seronegative. Sequenced input: PBMCs. J is TRBJ1-5 and V is TRBV10-3; D is possibly TRBD1 (5 bases). This chain's CDR3 is CAISTGANQPQHF. The CDR3 DNA reads TGTGCCATCAGCACAGGAGCCAATCAGCCCCAGCATTTT.